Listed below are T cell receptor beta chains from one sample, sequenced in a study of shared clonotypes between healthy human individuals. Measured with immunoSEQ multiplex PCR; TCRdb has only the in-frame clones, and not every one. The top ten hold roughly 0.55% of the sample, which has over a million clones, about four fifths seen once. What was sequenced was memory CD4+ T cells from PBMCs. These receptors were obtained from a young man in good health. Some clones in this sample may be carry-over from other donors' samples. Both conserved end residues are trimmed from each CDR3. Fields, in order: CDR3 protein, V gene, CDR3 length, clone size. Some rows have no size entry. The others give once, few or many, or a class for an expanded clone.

CDR3aa: ASSEYGQGGPNEKLF; v_gene: TRBV6-1; len: 15; abundance: .
CDR3aa: ASRAGGLYGYT; v_gene: TRBV28; len: 11; abundance: .
CDR3aa: ASSSRQAYGYT; v_gene: TRBV27; len: 11; abundance: .
CDR3aa: ASSPSWGTTYEQY; v_gene: TRBV19; len: 13; abundance: once
CDR3aa: ASSLGDRAVYEQY; v_gene: TRBV7-2; len: 13; abundance: .
CDR3aa: SAAPKETQY; v_gene: TRBV20-1; len: 9; abundance: .
CDR3aa: ASSSGRDYGYT; v_gene: TRBV28; len: 11; abundance: .
CDR3aa: ASSSSRDGNTIY; v_gene: TRBV28; len: 12; abundance: .
CDR3aa: ASSPRNTYEQY; v_gene: TRBV19; len: 11; abundance: .
CDR3aa: ASSSSRDRGSQETQY; v_gene: TRBV28; len: 15; abundance: .
CDR3aa: ASSLGLAGEDETDTQY; v_gene: TRBV28; len: 16; abundance: .
CDR3aa: ASSRDSMGF; v_gene: TRBV28; len: 9; abundance: .
CDR3aa: ASSLTLAGQETQY; v_gene: TRBV18; len: 13; abundance: once
CDR3aa: ASTPGFSSGANVLT; v_gene: TRBV5-1; len: 14; abundance: .
CDR3aa: ASSLYRGLAGAASTDTQY; v_gene: TRBV27; len: 18; abundance: once
CDR3aa: ATSRDMGQGRTEAF; v_gene: TRBV15; len: 14; abundance: .
CDR3aa: ASSLSGTDTQY; v_gene: TRBV27; len: 11; abundance: .
CDR3aa: ASSVAFRALNQPQH; v_gene: TRBV9; len: 14; abundance: .
CDR3aa: ASSVSSSTGELF; v_gene: TRBV7-3; len: 12; abundance: once
CDR3aa: ASSLGGGSTDTQY; v_gene: TRBV5-4; len: 13; abundance: .
CDR3aa: AIRSLGGLGNTIY; v_gene: TRBV10-3; len: 13; abundance: .
CDR3aa: ASSETGTNIQY; v_gene: TRBV5-1; len: 11; abundance: .